These T cell receptor beta chains were read from a single sample in a study of OX40 agonist ivuxolimab in advanced cancers. Generated by immunoSEQ multiplex PCR, the TCRdb table keeps only in-frame clones and is missing some. The table lists about 150,000 clones, 90% to 95% of them singletons. The specimen comprised CD4+ or CD8+ T cells sorted from blood, sampled in a trial of the OX40 agonist ivuxolimab. The source is an adult with an advanced solid tumor such as melanoma, head and neck, liver or kidney cancer. Both conserved end residues are part of each CDR3. A D gene is named only where the DNA matches it firmly. A row's size may be missing; if present it is once, few, many or a size class.

>-|TRBJ2-1|TRBV7-8|-
TGTGCCAGCACCCGTTTCTCGGTGGGAGGATCCCACAATGAGCAGTTCTTC
CASTRFSVGGSHNEQFF
>-|TRBJ2-5|TRBV11-2|-
TGTGCCAGCAGCCCTGCCGCTGGCCAAGAGACCCAGTACTTC
CASSPAAGQETQYF
>-|TRBJ2-7|TRBV5-1|-
TGCGCCAGCAGCCCCCTGGGGGACTTCTCCTACGAGCAGTACTTC
CASSPLGDFSYEQYF
>-|TRBJ2-1|TRBV5-1|-
TGCGCCAGCAGCTTGGCGGACAGCAGTTACAATGAGCAGTTCTTC
CASSLADSSYNEQFF
>TRBD1|TRBJ2-5|TRBV2|-
TGTGCCAGCGGACAGGGTGGGGTAGGGCAAGAGACCCAGTACTTC
CASGQGGVGQETQYF
>-|TRBJ1-2|TRBV28|-
TGTGCCAGCAGGGGTACAGGGTTCTATGGCTACACCTTC
CASRGTGFYGYTF
>TRBD1|TRBJ2-7|TRBV5-1|-
TGCGCCAGCAGCTCGCGATCCGGGACAGCTTACGAGCAGTACTTC
CASSSRSGTAYEQYF
>-|TRBJ2-5|TRBV29-1|-
TGCAGCGTTGAAGAACCCCGGGGGCAGGAGACCCAGTACTTC
CSVEEPRGQETQYF
>TRBD1|TRBJ1-2|TRBV18|-
TGTGCCAGCTCACCACCGGGCCAGGGGGGCAGAAGCGGCTACACCTTC
CASSPPGQGGRSGYTF
>TRBD2|TRBJ2-2|TRBV28|-
TGTGCCAGCAGTTTAGCGGGAGGGCCAATCGGGGAGCTGTTTTTT
CASSLAGGPIGELFF
>-|TRBJ2-7|TRBV18|-
TGTGCCAGCTCACCCCCGGGACCGGGCTACGAGCAGTACTTC
CASSPPGPGYEQYF
>-|TRBJ1-5|TRBV9|-
TGTGCCAGCAGCGTAGACCCCCACAGGAGCAATCAGCCCCAGCATTTT
CASSVDPHRSNQPQHF
>TRBD1|TRBJ1-3|TRBV18|-
TGTGCCAGCTCACCAGTAGGACAGGGCTCTGGAAACACCATATATTTT
CASSPVGQGSGNTIYF
>-|TRBJ1-2|TRBV19|-
TGTGCCAGTAGCTCCCTATTATATGGCTACACCTTC
CASSSLLYGYTF
>-|TRBJ1-5|TRBV5-5|-
TGTGCCAGCAGCTTGATGTCGGCAGAGTATCAGCCCCAGCATTTT
CASSLMSAEYQPQHF
>-|TRBJ1-2|TRBV19|-
TGTGCCAGTAGGGAGTCGGACTCCTCTGGCTACACCTTC
CASRESDSSGYTF
>-|TRBJ1-1|TRBV2|-
TGTGCCAGCAGTGAAGAACGGCTAAGGGAGGCTTTCTTT
CASSEERLREAFF
>-|TRBJ1-1|TRBV29-1|-
TGCAGCGCTCGGGGTGGAGGTGGGACTGAAGCTTTCTTT
CSARGGGGTEAFF
>TRBD1|TRBJ2-2|TRBV25-1|once
TGTGCCAGCAGTGATTTAGGACAGGGCACCGGGGAGCTGTTTTTT
CASSDLGQGTGELFF
>-|TRBJ1-2|TRBV6-5|-
TGTGCCAGCAGACAAGCCCCAGGGGAAATCTATGGCTACACCTTC
CASRQAPGEIYGYTF
>-|TRBJ2-1|TRBV6-5|once
TGTGCCAGCAGGAATGGCAATGAGCAGTTCTTC
CASRNGNEQFF
>TRBD2|TRBJ2-3|TRBV19|-
TGTGCCACCATAGCGGGAGGGGGCACAGATACGCAGTATTTT
CATIAGGGTDTQYF
>TRBD2|TRBJ2-2|TRBV15|once
TGTGCCACCAGCAGGGGGAGGGGCAGGATCTACACCGGGGAGCTGTTTTTT
CATSRGRGRIYTGELFF
>TRBD1|TRBJ2-2|TRBV9|-
TGTGCCAGCAGCGTAGCGGACAGGGGGACCGGGGAGCTGTTTTTT
CASSVADRGTGELFF
>-|TRBJ1-2|TRBV6-6|-
TGTGCCAGCAGTCCTAGACCCCCCGGGTTCTATGGCTACACCTTC
CASSPRPPGFYGYTF
>-|TRBJ2-7|TRBV7-2|-
TGTGCCAGCAGCTTAGCGGGACCCCCGTCTAAGGGTTACGAGCAGTACTTC
CASSLAGPPSKGYEQYF
>-|TRBJ2-5|TRBV21-1|-
TGTGCCAGCAGCCCCGGGACCCAAGAGACCCAGTACTTC
CASSPGTQETQYF
>-|TRBJ2-5|TRBV7-3|-
TGTGCCAGCAGTCGCCAAGGGGTTAGTGAGACCCAGTACTTC
CASSRQGVSETQYF
>-|TRBJ2-3|TRBV28|-
TGTGCCAGCATTATCTCGGGCGGTGTCACAGATACGCAGTATTTT
CASIISGGVTDTQYF
>-|TRBJ2-1|TRBV25-1|-
TGTGCCAGCAGTGATCACCAGTCTCAATACAATGAGCAGTTCTTC
CASSDHQSQYNEQFF
>-|TRBJ1-4|TRBV27|-
TGTGCCAGCAGGAGGACGGGCGGTCCAACTAATGAAAAACTGTTTTTT
CASRRTGGPTNEKLFF
>-|TRBJ1-2|TRBV2|-
TGTGCCAGCAGTCCCCAGGGGTCAGGGAGCGGCTACACCTTC
CASSPQGSGSGYTF
>TRBD1|TRBJ1-2|TRBV6-5|once
TGTGCCAGCAGCTGGGACAGGGGGACTGGCTATGGCTACACCTTC
CASSWDRGTGYGYTF
>-|TRBJ2-5|TRBV6-5|-
TGTGCCAGCAGCCCGAAAGAGACCCAGTACTTC
CASSPKETQYF
>-|TRBJ1-4|TRBV29-1|-
TGCAGCGTTGAAATGCGGGCAGGGGCTAATGAAAAACTGTTTTTT
CSVEMRAGANEKLFF
>-|TRBJ2-3|TRBV27|-
TGTGCCAGCAGTCCGCTCGGTAACAGTTTGGCAGATACGCAGTATTTT
CASSPLGNSLADTQYF
>-|TRBJ1-3|TRBV28|-
TGTGCCTCTCAGTTGCAACAGTCCGCTGGAAACACCATATATTTT
CASQLQQSAGNTIYF
>-|TRBJ2-3|TRBV18|-
TGTGCCAGCTCACCACCAGGGAGTCCAGATACGCAGTATTTT
CASSPPGSPDTQYF
>-|TRBJ1-6|TRBV28|-
TGTGCCAGCAGCGGACAGAATAATTCACCCCTCCACTTT
CASSGQNNSPLHF
>TRBD1|TRBJ2-2|TRBV10-3|-
TGTGCCATCAGTGAGCCTCCGGGACAGACCTCTCACGGGGAGCTGTTTTTT
CAISEPPGQTSHGELFF
>-|TRBJ1-5|TRBV2|few
TGTGCCAGCAGTGGCACTAGATCGGGGCTAAGCAATCAGCCCCAGCATTTT
CASSGTRSGLSNQPQHF
>-|TRBJ2-2|TRBV25-1|once
TGTGCCAGCAGTGTACGGGGTACCGGGGAGCTGTTTTTT
CASSVRGTGELFF
>TRBD2|TRBJ2-5|TRBV9|-
TGTGCCAGCAGCGTAAGGAGCGGGGGGGAAGAGACCCAGTACTTC
CASSVRSGGEETQYF
>-|TRBJ2-2|TRBV5-1|-
TGCGCCAGCAGCGGACAGCAACCGAACACCGGGGAGCTGTTTTTT
CASSGQQPNTGELFF
>-|TRBJ1-2|TRBV6-5|once
TGTGCCAGCAGTTACTCGAAAACAGATGGGTCCTATGGCTACACCTTC
CASSYSKTDGSYGYTF
>TRBD2|TRBJ2-2|TRBV18|-
TGTGCCAGCTCCCCACCCTGGGGGGGACGGAACACCGGGGAGCTGTTTTTT
CASSPPWGGRNTGELFF
>TRBD2|TRBJ2-7|TRBV6-5|-
TGTGCCAGCAAGACTAGCGGAACCTACGAGCAGTACTTC
CASKTSGTYEQYF
>-|TRBJ2-2|TRBV7-8|few
TGTGCCAGCAGCTTCCGCCACGGGGAGCTGTTTTTT
CASSFRHGELFF
>TRBD1|TRBJ1-6|TRBV28|-
TGTGCCAGCAGTTTCTTTGACAGGGCCCTGGAAAGCGGCTTGGTTAATTCACCCCTCCACTTT
CASSFFDRALESGLVNSPLHF